The 22 T cell receptor beta chains below come from one sample, sequenced in a study of T cells after posttransplantation cyclophosphamide (dated by TCRdb to about 2016). Library generation was performed with the immunoSEQ multiplex PCR assay. The table was pulled from immuneACCESS by TCRdb, which kept in-frame rearrangements only. Such tables lose some clones; where checked, under half of the loss comes from unresolved V genes, and the rest has no known cause. Here the sample has over 5,500 clones; roughly 98% occur a single time. The ten largest account for under 0.6% of the sample. The sample consisted of naive CD8+ T cells sorted from PBMCs. The receptor source for this set is a woman aged 25-40 years in good health and a related stem cell transplant donor.

CDR3 sequence reads: CASSLGQGAGETQYF. The CDR3, as DNA: TGTGCCAGCAGCTTAGGGCAGGGGGCCGGAGAGACCCAGTACTTC. The rearrangement uses TRBV7-6 and TRBJ2-5, with 8 bases fitting TRBD1. Germline V CDR1 and CDR2: SGHVS, FNYEAQ. The CDR3 totals 15 residues. V trimming: 1 base; J trimming: 4 bases; junction bases outside the gene matches: 5.

V gene TRBV20-1 combines with J gene TRBJ2-7, with D maybe TRBD1 (5 bases). Germline CDR1 DFQATT, CDR2 SNEGSKA (reference sequence). The CDR3 covers 11 residues. The germline V and J ends were trimmed by 5 bases and 3 bases, with 8 bases remaining between them. Here the CDR3 DNA reads TGCAGTGCTGTAGACAGCTACGAGCAGTACTTC. Translating it yields CSAVDSYEQYF.

The V call is TRBV9, the J call TRBJ1-2; D remains ambiguous. The V and J ends lost 7 bases and 7 bases respectively, with 14 bases between them. The CDR3 sequence is 12 residues long. The V gene's germline CDR1 is SGDLS and CDR2 YYNGEE. CDR3 sequence: CASGGDSLGYTF. CDR3 in DNA: TGTGCCAGCGGCGGCGATTCGCTTGGCTACACCTTC. Full variable domain (missing parts from reference TRBV9 and TRBJ1-2): DSGVTQTPKHLITATGQRVTLRCSPRSGDLSVYWYQQSLDQGLQFLIQYYNGEERAKGNILERFSAQQFPDLHSELNLSSLELGDSALYFCASGGDSLGYTFGSGTRLTVV.

The chain recombines TRBV5-1 with TRBJ2-3; 9 bases agree with TRBD1. Germline assignment: CDR1 SGHRS and CDR2 YFSETQ. The V and J ends lost 2 bases and 4 bases, in that order; junction bases with no gene match: 2. The CDR3 has 14 amino acids. In DNA, the CDR3 is TGCGCCAGCAGCTTAGGGACAGGGCCAGATACGCAGTATTTT. Its translation is CASSLGTGPDTQYF.

The gene calls are TRBV5-6 and TRBJ1-5; D call uncertain. Trimming shortened V by 1 base and J by 7 bases, and 12 bases separated the two germline ends. This CDR3 region has 14 residues. Germline V gene lookup returns CDR1 SGHDT and CDR2 YYEEEE. CDR3 sequence reads: CASSLFGGGQPQHF. CDR3 nucleotides: TGTGCCAGCAGCTTGTTCGGAGGCGGACAGCCCCAGCATTTT. The full variable domain, its missing parts supplied by reference TRBV5-6 and TRBJ1-5, is DAGVTQSPTHLIKTRGQQVTLRCSPKSGHDTVSWYQQALGQGPQFIFQYYEEEERQRGNFPDRFSGHQFPNYSSELNVNALLLGDSALYLCASSLFGGGQPQHFGDGTRLSIL.

The chain is built from TRBV29-1 and TRBJ2-7; 8 bases fit TRBD1. Germline CDR1 reads SQVTM; CDR2 reads ANQGSEA. The CDR3 totals 12 residues. V shed 7 bases and J 2 bases; nucleotides not matched to a gene: 4. The CDR3 nucleotides read TGCAGCGCGACAGGGGACGCCTACGAGCAGTACTTC. Translation gives CSATGDAYEQYF.

The chain employs TRBV7-9 and TRBJ2-7; possible D gene TRBD2, 5 bases. The ends were cut back, 5 bases at V and 0 bases at J, with 11 bases in the middle. The CDR3 is 14 amino acids. Per germline, CDR1 SEHNR and CDR2 FQNEAQ (reference sequence). The CDR3 DNA reads TGTGCCAGCAGCCCGGTCGGGGACTCCTACGAGCAGTACTTC. Protein sequence: CASSPVGDSYEQYF. The whole variable domain, filled in from reference TRBV7-9 and TRBJ2-7, reads DTGVSQNPRHKITKRGQNVTFRCDPISEHNRLYWYRQTLGQGPEFLTYFQNEAQLEKSRLLSDRFSAERPKGSFSTLEIQRTEQGDSAMYLCASSPVGDSYEQYFGPGTRLTVT.

V usage is TRBV11-3 and J usage is TRBJ2-7; weak D call: TRBD1 (6 bases). This CDR3 contains 13 residues. Germline V lookup: CDR1 SGHNT, CDR2 YENEEA. Trimming removed 5 bases from V and 7 bases from J, with 15 bases in between. In nucleotides, the CDR3 is TGTGCCAGCAGCCCGGGGACATCGGAAGAGCAGTACTTC. Amino acids: CASSPGTSEEQYF.

The chain couples TRBV6-1 to TRBJ2-1; D is perhaps TRBD1 (5 bases). CDR3 length: 13 residues. Germline CDR1 is MNHNS and CDR2 is SASEGT. V was pared by 5 bases and J by 4 bases, with 9 bases between. CDR3: CASSFDSYNEQFF. CDR3 bases: TGTGCCAGCAGTTTCGACAGTTACAATGAGCAGTTCTTC.

The chain uses TRBV4-1 and TRBJ1-4, with D possibly being TRBD1 (5 bases). Deletions cut 3 bases from V and 4 bases from J, with 15 bases between. The CDR3 runs 16 residues. In germline, CDR1 is MGHRA, CDR2 YSYEKL. The CDR3 coding sequence is TGCGCCAGCAGCCAGGTAGGGGAGGACCGTAATGAAAAACTGTTTTTT. Translated, it gives CASSQVGEDRNEKLFF.

This clone is a singleton in its sample. The chain recombines TRBV9 with TRBJ2-1; tentative D call: TRBD2 (6 bases). Germline loops: CDR1 SGDLS, CDR2 YYNGEE. Between the trimmed V and J ends, which lost 3 bases and 7 bases, there was a span of 8 bases. The CDR3 extends over 12 amino acids. The CDR3 loop is CASSGSGNEQFF. In nucleotides, the CDR3 is TGTGCCAGCAGCGGAAGCGGGAATGAGCAGTTCTTC.

This sequence joins TRBV14 and TRBJ2-3, with TRBD1 matching 8 bases. The germline V gene encodes CDR1 SGHDN and CDR2 FVKESK. V lost 4 bases, J lost 5 bases, and 2 bases stayed unmatched. The CDR3 runs to 13 residues. The CDR3 DNA reads as TGTGCCAGCAGCCCACAGGGGGGAGATACGCAGTATTTT. It codes for CASSPQGGDTQYF.

The chain joins TRBV2 to TRBJ2-7, with D perhaps matching TRBD2 (5 bases). The V end was cut by 4 bases, the J end by 2 bases, with 15 bases between. The CDR3 runs 15 residues. CDR1 is SNHLY, CDR2 FYNNEI, per germline. DNA of the CDR3: TGTGCCAGCAGTGTTTTTGGAGGAGACGCCTACGAGCAGTACTTC. Translated: CASSVFGGDAYEQYF. The variable domain in full, with the rest retrieved from reference TRBV2 and TRBJ2-7, is EPEVTQTPSHQVTQMGQEVILRCVPISNHLYFYWYRQILGQKVEFLVSFYNNEISEKSEIFDDQFSVERPDGSNFTLKIRSTKLEDSAMYFCASSVFGGDAYEQYFGPGTRLTVT.

The chain uses TRBV27 and TRBJ2-1; D may be TRBD2 (6 bases). CDR3 length: 14 amino acids. Germline V gives CDR1 MNHEY, CDR2 SMNVEV (reference sequence). The V end lost 6 bases, the J end lost 5 bases, and 14 bases lay between the germline ends. CDR3 in amino acids: CASSERTGDNEQFF. The CDR3 coding sequence is TGTGCCAGCAGCGAAAGAACGGGAGACAATGAGCAGTTCTTC.

CDR3 sequence reads: CASSLGRGGTEAFF. CDR3 nucleotide sequence: TGTGCCAGCAGCTTGGGGAGGGGAGGGACTGAAGCTTTCTTT. V is TRBV7-9 and J is TRBJ1-1; D is perhaps TRBD1 (5 bases). The CDR3 extends over 14 amino acids. V gave up 3 bases and J gave up 5 bases, with 13 bases separating them. Germline V gene lookup returns CDR1 SEHNR and CDR2 FQNEAQ (reference sequence).

V is TRBV10-3 and J is TRBJ1-1; a weak D match, TRBD1 (6 bases). The V gene lost 0 bases and the J gene lost 1 base, with 9 bases spanning the gap. CDR1 ENHRY and CDR2 SYGVKD come from the germline V gene. The CDR3 totals 15 residues. CDR3 residues: CAISESLQGNTEAFF. DNA of the CDR3: TGTGCCATCAGTGAGTCGCTACAGGGGAACACTGAAGCTTTCTTT.

The genes are TRBV4-3 and TRBJ2-7; D gene uncertain. This CDR3 is 15 amino acids long. Deletions cut 0 bases from V and 2 bases from J, with 11 bases between. CDR1 and CDR2 (germline): LGHNA, YSLEER. CDR3 sequence reads: CASSQENWAAYEQYF. The DNA for the CDR3 is TGCGCCAGCAGCCAAGAAAATTGGGCAGCCTACGAGCAGTACTTC.

The chain joins TRBV11-2 to TRBJ2-1; D ambiguous. The CDR3 sequence is 14 residues long. CDR1 is SGHAT, CDR2 FQNNGV, per germline. The V end was cut by 0 bases, the J end by 11 bases, with 14 bases between. Here the CDR3 reads CASSLDLGEPKQFF. Written as DNA, the CDR3 is TGTGCCAGCAGCTTAGATCTGGGCGAACCAAAGCAGTTCTTC.

The chain carries TRBV4-1 and TRBJ2-7, with D perhaps TRBD1 (5 bases). From germline, CDR1 is MGHRA and CDR2 YSYEKL. The CDR3 sequence is 13 residues long. Trimming shortened V by 4 bases and J by 0 bases, and 7 bases separated the two germline ends. DNA of the CDR3: TGCGCCAGCAGCCCCCAGGGCTCCTACGAGCAGTACTTC. Its translation is CASSPQGSYEQYF.

The J gene is TRBJ1-2, the V gene TRBV4-2; D is possibly TRBD1 (5 bases). The ends were cut back, 4 bases at V and 8 bases at J, with 20 bases in the middle. The CDR3 has 15 residues. Germline-derived CDR1 and CDR2 are LGHNA and YNFKEQ. CDR3 residues: CASSPGELVVIGYTF. Written as DNA, the CDR3 is TGTGCCAGCAGCCCGGGGGAATTGGTCGTAATCGGCTACACCTTC.

The J gene is TRBJ2-3, the V gene TRBV6-5, with 8 positions matching TRBD1. The junction had 17 bases not matched to a gene; V was cut back by 7 bases and J by 11 bases. This CDR3 has 15 amino acids. The germline gives CDR1 MNHEY, CDR2 SVGAGI. The DNA for the CDR3 is TGTGCCAGCACCAAGGACAGGGTGGGTCGGAATGGGCAGTATTTT. It specifies CASTKDRVGRNGQYF.

This sequence joins TRBV2 and TRBJ2-7; TRBD1 aligns across 8 bases. This CDR3 spans 13 amino acids. CDR1 and CDR2 from the germline V gene are SNHLY and FYNNEI. Germline trimming cut 10 bases from V and 4 bases from J; bases unmatched to any gene: 9. The CDR3 DNA reads as TGTGCCACCGAAGCAGGGGGCTCATACGAGCAGTACTTC. This sequence encodes CATEAGGSYEQYF. The entire variable domain, with the rest obtained from reference TRBV2 and TRBJ2-7, is as follows: EPEVTQTPSHQVTQMGQEVILRCVPISNHLYFYWYRQILGQKVEFLVSFYNNEISEKSEIFDDQFSVERPDGSNFTLKIRSTKLEDSAMYFCATEAGGSYEQYFGPGTRLTVT.